The 20 T cell receptor beta chains given below trace back to one sample, sequenced in a study of beta chain features in type 1 diabetes. Study outcomes and limitations: Researchers report that Type 1 diabetes patients had moderately but significantly shorter TCRB CDR3s across all four CD4+ subsets.

TCRB transcripts that were expressed got sequenced, as all of the isolated RNA had been reverse transcribed. Libraries were prepared by immunoSEQ multiplex PCR; TCRdb keeps only in-frame clonotypes and omits some of them. The repertoire consists of 400,000 or so clones, with over 8.5% occurring once and the leading ten covering roughly 0.54%. The antigens of these receptors remain unknown. The sequencing input was central memory CD4+ T cells from blood. These receptors were taken from a man between 25 and 39 years old with type 1 diabetes.

This clone was counted ten times or more. The identical CDR3 is also encoded by other nucleotide sequences in the sample. The chain links TRBV10-1 to TRBJ2-5; D may be TRBD2 (6 bases). The CDR3 totals 13 residues. Germline CDR1 is WNHNN and CDR2 is SYGVQD (reference sequence). V was clipped by 6 bases and J by 2 bases, with 10 bases between them. For the CDR3, the DNA is TGCGCCAGCAGCGGGACTGTACAAGAGACCCAGTACTTC. This translates into CASSGTVQETQYF.

This clone was detected a few times. The chain joins TRBV6-6 to TRBJ2-5, with D tentatively TRBD2 (6 bases). The V gene's germline CDR1 is MNHNY and CDR2 SVGAGI (reference sequence). Trimming stripped 5 bases from V and 5 bases from J, with 18 bases between. The CDR3 totals 15 residues. CDR3 loop: CASSLLGGPGETQYF. The CDR3 DNA sequence: TGTGCCAGCAGTCTCCTCGGAGGGCCCGGGGAGACCCAGTACTTC.

This clone came up a few times. V usage is TRBV27 and J usage is TRBJ2-2, with D tentatively TRBD1 or TRBD2 (6 bases each). The V gene's germline CDR1 is MNHEY and CDR2 SMNVEV (reference sequence). CDR3 length equals 15 residues. The V end lost 5 bases, the J end lost 7 bases, and 17 bases lay between the germline ends. The CDR3 sequence: CASSPPAQGGGELFF. CDR3 coding DNA: TGTGCCAGCAGTCCCCCGGCACAGGGAGGCGGGGAGCTGTTTTTT.

This clone has a count of ten or more. The chain combines TRBV10-3 with TRBJ2-3, with TRBD1 as a possible D gene (6 bases). V was trimmed by 3 bases and J by 0 bases, leaving 16 bases between them. This CDR3 is 17 amino acids long. CDR1 and CDR2 (germline): ENHRY, SYGVKD. The CDR3 DNA reads TGTGCCATCAGTGATGTGGCAGGGGATGGGAGCACAGATACGCAGTATTTT. Its translation is CAISDVAGDGSTDTQYF.

The chain has TRBV19 and TRBJ2-7; TRBD1 agrees at 10 bases. CDR1 and CDR2 from the germline V gene are LNHDA and SQIVND (reference sequence). J was trimmed by 3 bases and V by 4 bases; bases with no gene match: 6. The CDR3 spans 15 residues. The CDR3 nucleotides are TGTGCCAGTAGTAAGGGACAGGGGTTGCTCTACGAGCAGTACTTC. Translated, it gives CASSKGQGLLYEQYF.

A note on this clone: The sample contains more than one DNA sequence encoding this CDR3. This rearrangement joins TRBV5-4 to TRBJ1-4; possibly TRBD1 for D (5 bases). The germline V gene has CDR1 SGHNT and CDR2 YYREEE (reference sequence). The V and J ends lost 0 bases and 8 bases respectively, with 11 bases between them. This CDR3 has 14 residues. The DNA of the CDR3 is TGTGCCAGCAGCTTGGGAGGGGACGGGGAAAAACTGTTTTTT. Its translation: CASSLGGDGEKLFF.

In its sample, this clone was seen a few times. V gene TRBV2 combines with J gene TRBJ2-1; D uncertain. CDR3 length: 12 amino acids. V dropped 4 bases and J dropped 9 bases, with 10 bases sitting between them. From germline, CDR1 is SNHLY and CDR2 FYNNEI. CDR3 region: CASSGVSAEQFF. DNA of the CDR3: TGTGCCAGCAGTGGAGTGAGCGCTGAGCAGTTCTTC.

This clone came up many times. DNA for the CDR3: TGTGCCAGCAGCTTCAAAACAGGGGCAGAGACCCAGTACTTC. Encoded protein: CASSFKTGAETQYF. This chain joins TRBV5-6 and TRBJ2-5; 7 positions match TRBD1. J was trimmed by 4 bases and V by 2 bases; bases with no gene match: 5. Germline V lookup: CDR1 SGHDT, CDR2 YYEEEE. The CDR3 spans 14 residues.

This clone occurred a few times. The chain uses TRBV30 and TRBJ1-5, with 8 bases fitting TRBD1. The CDR3 length is 13 residues. After removal of 3 bases from V and 4 bases from J, the junction contained 2 bases not matched to a gene. CDR1 and CDR2 (germline): GTSNPN, SVGIG (reference sequence). This CDR3 is CAWSRQGNQPQHF. The CDR3 bases are TGTGCCTGGAGCCGACAGGGGAATCAGCCCCAGCATTTT. The complete variable domain, with remaining parts taken from reference TRBV30 and TRBJ1-5, reads SQTIHQWPATLVQPVGSPLSLECTVEGTSNPNLYWYRQAAGRGLQLLFYSVGIGQISSEVPQNLSASRPQDRQFILSSKKLLLSDSGFYLCAWSRQGNQPQHFGDGTRLSIL.

This sequence joins TRBV25-1 and TRBJ1-1, with D possibly matching TRBD1 (6 bases). In germline, CDR1 is MGHDK, CDR2 SYGVNS. The V gene lost 7 bases and the J gene lost 2 bases, with 17 bases spanning the gap. This CDR3 spans 15 amino acids. CDR3: CASIDPGTPNTEAFF. DNA of the CDR3: TGTGCCAGCATAGATCCCGGGACACCAAACACTGAAGCTTTCTTT. The full variable domain, rest sourced from reference TRBV25-1 and TRBJ1-1, is EADIYQTPRYLVIGTGKKITLECSQTMGHDKMYWYQQDPGMELHLIHYSYGVNSTEKGDLSSESTVSRIRTEHFPLTLESARPSHTSQYLCASIDPGTPNTEAFFGQGTRLTVV.

This clone was seen more than once but under ten times. V is TRBV14 and J is TRBJ2-7; 9 bases align to TRBD2. This CDR3 is built from 20 residues. Germline CDR1 reads SGHDN; CDR2 reads FVKESK. J was trimmed by 0 bases and V by 2 bases; bases with no gene match: 17. CDR3 coding DNA: TGTGCCAGCAGCCAATCATCAGGGAAGACTAGCGGAGCCCACTCCTACGAGCAGTACTTC. It encodes CASSQSSGKTSGAHSYEQYF. Drawing the rest from reference TRBV14 and TRBJ2-7, the complete variable domain is EAGVTQFPSHSVIEKGQTVTLRCDPISGHDNLYWYRRVMGKEIKFLLHFVKESKQDESGMPNNRFLAERTGGTYSTLKVQPAELEDSGVYFCASSQSSGKTSGAHSYEQYFGPGTRLTVT.

This clone was counted between two and nine times. The CDR3 reads CASSLFPGEVEQFF. The CDR3 DNA reads as TGTGCCAGCAGCTTATTTCCTGGGGAGGTCGAGCAGTTCTTC. The chain carries TRBV5-4 and TRBJ2-1, with TRBD2 as a possible D gene (6 bases). The V gene's germline CDR1 is SGHNT and CDR2 YYREEE (reference sequence). The V end was cut by 2 bases, the J end by 10 bases, with 16 bases between. CDR3 size: 14 residues. Full variable domain (outside the CDR3, taken from reference TRBV5-4 and TRBJ2-1): ETGVTQSPTHLIKTRGQQVTLRCSSQSGHNTVSWYQQALGQGPQFIFQYYREEENGRGNFPPRFSGLQFPNYSSELNVNALELDDSALYLCASSLFPGEVEQFFGPGTRLTVL.

This chain connects TRBV28 to TRBJ2-1; 11 nucleotides align to TRBD2. This CDR3 spans 15 amino acids. V lost 4 bases to trimming and J lost 5 bases; unmatched junction nucleotides: 4. Germline CDR1 and CDR2: MDHEN and SYDVKM. CDR3 bases: TGTGCCAGCAGTTCCATACTAGCGGGGGACAATGAGCAGTTCTTC. Its translation: CASSSILAGDNEQFF.

This clone has a count of ten or more. This chain connects TRBV18 to TRBJ2-5; a possible D gene is TRBD2 (5 bases). The CDR3 has 12 residues. Germline-derived CDR1 and CDR2 are KGHSH and LQKENI. The V and J ends lost 6 bases and 5 bases respectively, with 10 bases between them. This CDR3 is CASSPRDETQYF. The CDR3 DNA reads as TGTGCCAGCTCTCCCCGGGATGAGACCCAGTACTTC.

This clone occurred a few times. The CDR3 DNA is TGTGCCAGTTCAGGGCCATCTGGGGCCAACGTCCTGACTTTC. It specifies CASSGPSGANVLTF. The rearrangement uses TRBV19 and TRBJ2-6, with D possibly being TRBD1 (5 bases). This CDR3 contains 14 residues. Per germline, CDR1 LNHDA and CDR2 SQIVND (reference sequence). Trimming shortened V by 8 bases and J by 1 base, and 9 bases separated the two germline ends.

The gene calls are TRBV10-3 and TRBJ2-3, with 10 nucleotides matching TRBD1. CDR1 is ENHRY, CDR2 SYGVKD, per germline. This CDR3 contains 18 residues. V was clipped by 5 bases and J by 0 bases; unmatched bases: 11. CDR3 in amino acids: CAISSDRQGAPSTDTQYF. The CDR3 DNA sequence: TGTGCCATCAGTTCAGACCGACAGGGGGCACCTAGCACAGATACGCAGTATTTT.

The rearrangement joins TRBV18 to TRBJ2-6; D gene uncertain. Germline CDR1 is KGHSH and CDR2 is LQKENI. The CDR3 has 13 amino acids. V gave up 3 bases and J gave up 0 bases, with 0 bases separating them. Here the CDR3 reads CASSPSGANVLTF. CDR3 in DNA: TGTGCCAGCTCACCCTCTGGGGCCAACGTCCTGACTTTC.

There are a few counts of this clone. The V call is TRBV4-1, the J call TRBJ2-5, with D unclear. The ends were cut back, 1 base at V and 7 bases at J, with 16 bases in the middle. This CDR3 is built from 15 residues. The germline CDR1 and CDR2 sequences are MGHRA and YSYEKL. This chain's CDR3 is CASSQGGTPAWTQYF. CDR3 DNA: TGCGCCAGCAGCCAAGGCGGCACCCCCGCCTGGACCCAGTACTTC.

This clone was seen more than once but under ten times. The chain is built from TRBV7-9 and TRBJ2-5; no definite D call. The germline gives CDR1 SEHNR, CDR2 FQNEAQ (reference sequence). The CDR3 has 14 amino acids. Trimming cost V 1 base and J 5 bases, with 11 bases left between them. The CDR3 nucleotides are TGTGCCAGCAGCTTAGGTCGTAGTAGGGAGACCCAGTACTTC. This encodes CASSLGRSRETQYF.

This clone was seen only a few times. The chain uses TRBV7-9 and TRBJ2-1, with 9 bases that match TRBD2. This CDR3 contains 15 residues. With V trimmed by 3 bases and J by 2 bases, 2 bases remained unmatched. Germline loops: CDR1 SEHNR, CDR2 FQNEAQ (reference sequence). The CDR3 is CASSFQREAYNEQFF. The DNA for the CDR3 is TGTGCCAGCAGCTTCCAGCGGGAGGCCTACAATGAGCAGTTCTTC.